Shown below are 3 T cell receptor beta chains from a single sample sequenced in a study of STAT3 mutations in large granular lymphocyte leukemia. General study results and limits: Every T-cell large granular lymphocyte leukemia patient had at least one immunodominant TCR beta clonotype.

For these TCRs, the target antigens are not known. Repertoires were generated with immunoSEQ multiplex PCR, while TCRdb's copy carries only in-frame clones and drops some. The sample yields tens of thousands of clones, over 75% seen once. Sequencing used PBMCs. Receptors were obtained from a human donor with T large granular lymphocyte leukemia. Some clones in this sample may be carry-over from other donors' samples.

This chain joins TRBV29-1 and TRBJ2-3; no clear D. V lost 5 bases to trimming and J lost 2 bases, with 17 bases between them. The length of the CDR3 is 15 residues. CDR1 and CDR2 (germline): SQVTM, ANQGSEA. The CDR3 bases are TGCAGCGTTAACCTTCCGGAGTGGATCACAGATACGCAGTATTTT. Its translation: CSVNLPEWITDTQYF.

The chain is built from TRBV5-1 and TRBJ2-1, with 7 positions matching TRBD1. CDR1 is SGHRS, CDR2 YFSETQ, per germline. The V segment lost 7 bases and the J segment 4 bases; nucleotides outside the gene matches: 5. CDR3 length: 13 amino acids. The CDR3: CASRTGNYNEQFF. The CDR3 coding sequence is TGCGCCAGCCGGACAGGAAATTACAATGAGCAGTTCTTC.

CDR3 sequence: CASSPGQFGYTF. The DNA of the CDR3 is TGTGCCAGCAGCCCGGGACAGTTTGGCTACACCTTC. The chain recombines TRBV7-2 with TRBJ1-2; 7 nucleotides align to TRBD1. V gave up 5 bases and J gave up 7 bases; unmatched junction bases: 4. This CDR3 is built from 12 residues. CDR1 SGHTA and CDR2 FQGNSA come from the germline V gene.